The T cell receptor (beta chain) described here comes from a study of identical twins. Findings and caveats of the study: Memory repertoires showed no such pattern, whereas abundant cord blood beta clonotypes carried fewer insertions.

A word on this clonotype: Its specificity is not known.

A universal primer binding site was introduced by template switching. The final cDNA contained unique molecular identifiers. TCRdb re-called the 5' RACE reads with MiXCR, one entry per CDR3 protein. There are 470,000 or so distinct CDR3 sequences in the sample; more than 20% occur only once, and 2.9% lies in the top ten. The germline CDR1 and CDR2 sequences are DFQATT and SNEGSKA (reference sequence). Trimming left V 0 bases short and J 4 bases short, with 7 bases between. The CDR3 is 12 amino acids. Separately, the same data were catalogued under a study of T cells expressing NK-cell markers.

The V call is TRBV20-1, the J call TRBJ2-7; unclear D gene. This clonotype originated in a woman aged 18-29 years in good health. Sequencing input: CD4+ T cells sorted from blood. The CDR3: CSARDLLYEQYF. The CDR3 DNA reads as TGCAGTGCTAGAGACTTGTTGTACGAGCAGTACTTC.